Following are 21 T cell receptor beta chains from one sample sequenced in a study of spatial heterogeneity in lung cancer. Notes on the study in general: The study found that expanded intratumoral alpha and beta TCR counts tracked tumor mutation counts.

TCRdb analysed the 5' RACE reads with MiXCR anew, one entry per CDR3 protein. In the table there are 15,000 or so distinct CDR3 sequences, roughly 5.2% of which are singletons. The antigens for these receptors are not known. Time point indicated: sample taken at primary tumor resection. Sequencing used lung tumor tissue, obtained at surgery. The receptors were sampled from a male donor with early-stage non-small cell lung cancer.

This clonotype appeared many times. The chain carries TRBV6-6 and TRBJ1-4; D call uncertain. The V end was cut by 7 bases, the J end by 5 bases, with 5 bases between. Germline CDR1 is MNHNY and CDR2 is SVGAGI (reference sequence). CDR3 size: 11 residues. The CDR3 bases are TGTGCCAGCACCGTAAATGAAAAACTGTTTTTT. Translation: CASTVNEKLFF.

This clonotype was detected ten times or more. The chain carries TRBV7-2 and TRBJ1-2; no clear D. The CDR3 contains 12 residues. Looked up from germline, CDR1 is SGHTA and CDR2 is FQGNSA. The ends were cut back, 0 bases at V and 5 bases at J, with 4 bases in the middle. CDR3 nucleotides: TGTGCCAGCAGCTTAGCGGAGTATGGCTACACCTTC. The encoded protein is CASSLAEYGYTF.

This clonotype has at least ten counts. J is TRBJ2-6 and V is TRBV29-1; TRBD1 matches at 11 bases. The germline V gene has CDR1 SQVTM and CDR2 ANQGSEA. The CDR3 is 18 amino acids. Losses at the gene ends were 7 bases for V and 1 base for J; bases not matched to a gene: 12. CDR3 sequence reads: CSAESGDRGNSGANVLTF. Written as DNA, the CDR3 is TGCAGCGCTGAGTCAGGGGACAGGGGGAATTCTGGGGCCAACGTCCTGACTTTC.

V and J are TRBV7-2 and TRBJ1-5, with D tentatively TRBD1 (5 bases). Germline CDR1 reads SGHTA; CDR2 reads FQGNSA. V was clipped by 1 base and J by 0 bases, with 7 bases between them. The CDR3 spans 15 residues. The CDR3 loop is CASSLGGTSNQPQHF. In DNA form, the CDR3 reads TGTGCCAGCAGCTTAGGGGGGACTAGCAATCAGCCCCAGCATTTT.

This clonotype was picked up many times. The chain is built from TRBV4-3 and TRBJ1-1; possible D gene TRBD1, 5 bases. Per the germline V gene, CDR1 is LGHNA and CDR2 is YSLEER. The CDR3 totals 15 residues. Trimming removed 0 bases from V and 4 bases from J, with 12 bases in between. The CDR3 DNA reads as TGCGCCAGCAGCCAAGATCTAAAGGGGAGCACTGAAGCTTTCTTT. The encoded protein is CASSQDLKGSTEAFF.

In this sample, this clonotype turned up many times. The chain has TRBV24-1 and TRBJ2-1, with 12 bases aligning to TRBD2. The CDR3 extends over 17 amino acids. CDR1 and CDR2 from the germline V gene are KGHDR and SFDVKD. The junction had 11 bases not matched to a gene; V was cut back by 4 bases and J by 8 bases. The CDR3 sequence: CATSDASRLAGEYEQFF. The CDR3 nucleotides read TGTGCCACCAGTGACGCGTCCAGACTAGCGGGAGAGTATGAGCAGTTCTTC.

This clonotype was seen at least ten times. V usage is TRBV12-3 or TRBV12-4 and J usage is TRBJ1-2, with D possibly being TRBD1 (6 bases). The CDR3 has 13 residues. V lost 2 bases, J lost 8 bases, and 12 bases lay in between. The CDR3 reads CASSLYREEGYTF. CDR3 sequence (DNA): TGTGCCAGCAGTTTATACAGGGAGGAGGGCTACACCTTC.

In its sample, this clonotype is medium-sized. The chain joins TRBV12-3 or TRBV12-4 to TRBJ2-3; D not certain. The CDR3 extends over 14 amino acids. V was cut by 6 bases and J by 4 bases, with 14 bases left in between. The CDR3 sequence is CASSLSGSADTQYF. The CDR3 DNA follows: TGTGCCAGCAGCCTTAGTGGGTCCGCAGATACGCAGTATTTT.

This clonotype showed up many times. The chain combines TRBV14 with TRBJ2-6, with unresolved D. V was clipped by 4 bases and J by 0 bases, with 7 bases between them. The germline gives CDR1 SGHDN, CDR2 FVKESK. The CDR3 covers 15 residues. CDR3 region: CASSRHHSGANVLTF. For the CDR3, the DNA is TGTGCCAGCAGCCGACATCACTCTGGGGCCAACGTCCTGACTTTC.

Ten or more counts support this clonotype. The rearrangement uses TRBV12-3 or TRBV12-4 and TRBJ1-2; TRBD1 might be the D (5 bases). The V end lost 7 bases, the J end lost 7 bases, and 19 bases lay between the germline ends. The CDR3 consists of 14 residues. CDR3 DNA sequence: TGTGCCAGCACTGGGACGGTCGGGGCTTCTGGCTACACCTTC. It translates to CASTGTVGASGYTF.

The chain recombines TRBV6-5 with TRBJ2-5; D call uncertain. The germline V gene has CDR1 MNHEY and CDR2 SVGAGI. With 5 bases removed from V and 4 bases from J, the gap between germline ends came to 11 bases. This CDR3 region has 13 residues. CDR3 in DNA: TGTGCCAGCAGTACCCGCCCCGGAGAGACCCAGTACTTC. Protein: CASSTRPGETQYF.

This clonotype was counted many times. V is TRBV18 and J is TRBJ2-3; maybe TRBD1 (5 bases). Germline-derived CDR1 and CDR2 are KGHSH and LQKENI. The CDR3 runs 15 residues. V was shortened by 3 bases and J by 0 bases, with 10 bases between the two germline ends. Here the CDR3 reads CASSPRQSSTDTQYF. CDR3 bases: TGTGCCAGCTCACCGCGACAGTCTAGCACAGATACGCAGTATTTT.

This clonotype was counted at least ten times. The chain combines TRBV29-1 with TRBJ2-5, with 9 bases that match TRBD1. CDR3 length: 13 residues. CDR1 is SQVTM and CDR2 is ANQGSEA in the germline V gene. Trimming took 1 base from V and 5 from J; bases not matched to a gene: 2. CDR3 residues: CSVEAGQGETQYF. CDR3 nucleotide sequence: TGCAGCGTTGAAGCCGGACAGGGGGAGACCCAGTACTTC.

By frequency in the sample, this clonotype is medium-sized. The chain joins TRBV2 to TRBJ2-4, with 7 bases that match TRBD2. Per germline, CDR1 SNHLY and CDR2 FYNNEI. The ends lost 10 bases at V and 0 bases at J; junction bases unmatched: 18. The CDR3 is 18 amino acids. The CDR3, as DNA: TGTGCCAATTCCCGGGCTAGCGGATTAGTTCTAGCCAAAAACATTCAGTACTTC. This gives the protein CANSRASGLVLAKNIQYF.

This clonotype was seen repeatedly, ten times or more. This chain joins TRBV20-1 and TRBJ2-4, with D perhaps given as TRBD1 or TRBD2 (5 bases each). In germline, CDR1 is DFQATT, CDR2 SNEGSKA (reference sequence). V was trimmed by 5 bases and J by 6 bases, leaving 14 bases between them. The CDR3 totals 13 residues. Written as DNA, the CDR3 is TGCAGTGCTGAGGGGCCCGGGGTAAACATTCAGTACTTC. This codes for CSAEGPGVNIQYF.

This clonotype was seen repeatedly, ten times or more. The chain uses TRBV7-2 and TRBJ2-1, with 10 bases identical to TRBD1. Trimming at V came to 1 base and at J to 12 bases, leaving 9 bases not matched to a gene. The V gene's germline CDR1 is SGHTA and CDR2 FQGNSA. This CDR3 is built from 15 residues. CDR3 nucleotide sequence: TGTGCCAGCAGCTTAGGAGGGACAGGGGACCCGTGGCAGTTCTTC. This codes for CASSLGGTGDPWQFF.

Ten or more counts support this clonotype. The chain uses TRBV6-4 and TRBJ1-2, with D possibly being TRBD1 (5 bases). Looked up from germline, CDR1 is MRHNA and CDR2 is SNTAGT. The CDR3 contains 14 residues. V shed 4 bases and J shed 0 bases, with 9 bases lying between them. CDR3 coding DNA: TGTGCCAGCAGTGCCGGGACCACTAACTATGGCTACACCTTC. Protein: CASSAGTTNYGYTF.

This clonotype has at least ten counts. The chain is built from TRBV6-6 and TRBJ2-7; 7 bases map to TRBD1. V trimming: 8 bases; J trimming: 8 bases; junction bases outside the gene matches: 6. CDR3 length: 11 residues. The germline V gene encodes CDR1 MNHNY and CDR2 SVGAGI (reference sequence). The chain's CDR3 is CASRDRSKQYF. The CDR3 nucleotides are TGTGCCAGCCGGGACAGATCTAAGCAGTACTTC.

By frequency in the sample, this clonotype is medium-sized. The genes are TRBV11-2 and TRBJ2-3, with 8 bases aligning to TRBD2. The V gene end was trimmed by 5 bases and the J gene end by 1 base; junction bases not matched to a gene: 8. In germline, CDR1 is SGHAT, CDR2 FQNNGV. CDR3 length: 16 residues. CDR3 sequence: CASSISSGSGTDTQYF. The DNA of the CDR3 is TGTGCCAGCAGCATATCCAGCGGGAGTGGCACAGATACGCAGTATTTT. Full variable domain (missing parts from reference TRBV11-2 and TRBJ2-3): EAGVAQSPRYKIIEKRQSVAFWCNPISGHATLYWYQQILGQGPKLLIQFQNNGVVDDSQLPKDRFSAERLKGVDSTLKIQPAKLEDSAVYLCASSISSGSGTDTQYFGPGTRLTVL.

This clonotype was seen many times. V gene TRBV6-6 combines with J gene TRBJ1-5; no definite D call. V was clipped by 2 bases and J by 4 bases, with 12 bases between them. The CDR3 spans 15 residues. In germline, CDR1 is MNHNY, CDR2 SVGAGI (reference sequence). This CDR3 is CASSYGKWANQPQHF. The CDR3 nucleotides are TGTGCCAGCAGTTACGGGAAGTGGGCTAATCAGCCCCAGCATTTT.

This clonotype was observed at least ten times. V and J are TRBV12-3 or TRBV12-4 and TRBJ2-3; D unclear. V lost 4 bases and J 0 bases, leaving 14 bases between the germline ends. The CDR3 contains 16 residues. The CDR3 DNA sequence: TGTGCCAGCAGTTGGGGATACAGTCCTAGCACAGATACGCAGTATTTT. Its protein is CASSWGYSPSTDTQYF.